The rows below give T cell receptor beta chains drawn from one sample of a study of blood T cell repertoires in COVID-19. Sequenced by immunoSEQ multiplex PCR; TCRdb stores in-frame clones only, minus some. The sample yields approximately 150,000 clones, 65% to 90% seen once. Material for sequencing was PBMCs or T cells enriched from blood (not recorded which). The source is a man over 45 who had recovered from COVID-19. The CDR3 runs from the conserved cysteine through the conserved F or W. The D gene is left open where the match is weak. For some rows the clone size is stated as once, few or many, or as a class when expanded; others skip it.

CDR3aa: CASSWIAGGPSGEQFF
CDR3nt: TGTGCCAGCAGCTGGATAGCGGGGGGGCCGTCCGGTGAGCAGTTCTTC
len: 16
abundance: .
d_gene: TRBD2
j_gene: TRBJ2-1
v_gene: TRBV7-2

CDR3aa: CASSQNTGSNEKLFF
CDR3nt: TGTGCCAGCAGCCAGAATACAGGGTCTAATGAAAAACTGTTTTTT
len: 15
abundance: .
d_gene: .
j_gene: TRBJ1-4
v_gene: TRBV4-2

CDR3aa: CASSYGGTGVSPLHF
CDR3nt: TGTGCCAGCAGTTACGGGGGGACAGGGGTTTCACCCCTCCACTTT
len: 15
abundance: .
d_gene: TRBD1
j_gene: TRBJ1-6
v_gene: TRBV6-5

CDR3aa: CASSPQRRAGHIGYTF
CDR3nt: TGTGCCAGCAGCCCCCAAAGGAGGGCAGGGCATATTGGCTACACCTTC
len: 16
abundance: .
d_gene: .
j_gene: TRBJ1-2
v_gene: TRBV3-1/TRBV3-2

CDR3aa: CASSLGGLLGGSYEQYF
CDR3nt: TGTGCCAGCAGCTTGGGGGGACTTTTAGGAGGTAGCTACGAGCAGTACTTC
len: 17
abundance: .
d_gene: .
j_gene: TRBJ2-7
v_gene: TRBV5-4

CDR3aa: CAWSARGSQRQPQHF
CDR3nt: TGTGCCTGGAGCGCCAGGGGCAGCCAACGGCAGCCCCAGCATTTT
len: 15
abundance: .
d_gene: .
j_gene: TRBJ1-5
v_gene: TRBV30

CDR3aa: CASSQVFGGPGANVLTF
CDR3nt: TGTGCCAGCAGCCAAGTATTCGGGGGGCCTGGGGCCAACGTCCTGACTTTC
len: 17
abundance: .
d_gene: .
j_gene: TRBJ2-6
v_gene: TRBV3-1/TRBV3-2

CDR3aa: CSDQPGETQYF
CDR3nt: TGCAGTGACCAACCGGGAGAGACCCAGTACTTC
len: 11
abundance: few
d_gene: .
j_gene: TRBJ2-5
v_gene: TRBV20-1

CDR3aa: CASSQGPRQETQYF
CDR3nt: TGCGCCAGCAGCCAAGGTCCACGGCAAGAGACCCAGTACTTC
len: 14
abundance: .
d_gene: .
j_gene: TRBJ2-5
v_gene: TRBV4-1

CDR3aa: CASSKGTGGYGYTF
CDR3nt: TGTGCCAGCAGTAAAGGGACGGGAGGCTATGGCTACACCTTC
len: 14
abundance: .
d_gene: .
j_gene: TRBJ1-2
v_gene: TRBV28

CDR3aa: CASSLEVGTGMQFF
CDR3nt: TGCGCCAGCAGCTTGGAGGTCGGCACAGGGATGCAGTTCTTC
len: 14
abundance: .
d_gene: .
j_gene: TRBJ2-1
v_gene: TRBV5-1

CDR3aa: CASSPAPGSYEQYF
CDR3nt: TGTGCCAGCTCACCAGCCCCGGGCTCCTACGAGCAGTACTTC
len: 14
abundance: .
d_gene: .
j_gene: TRBJ2-7
v_gene: TRBV18

CDR3aa: CASSVGAVAGGTQETQYF
CDR3nt: TGTGCCAGCAGCGTAGGTGCAGTGGCGGGGGGGACTCAAGAGACCCAGTACTTC
len: 18
abundance: once
d_gene: TRBD2
j_gene: TRBJ2-5
v_gene: TRBV9

CDR3aa: CASSSDRGLSSLHF
CDR3nt: TGTGCCAGCAGTTCGGACAGGGGGCTTTCATCCCTCCACTTT
len: 14
abundance: .
d_gene: TRBD1
j_gene: TRBJ1-6
v_gene: TRBV2

CDR3aa: CASRADRNIQYF
CDR3nt: TGTGCCAGCAGGGCGGACAGAAACATTCAGTACTTC
len: 12
abundance: .
d_gene: .
j_gene: TRBJ2-4
v_gene: TRBV6-5

CDR3aa: CASSLQGASNSPLHF
CDR3nt: TGTGCCAGCAGCCTACAGGGGGCTAGTAATTCACCCCTCCACTTT
len: 15
abundance: .
d_gene: TRBD1
j_gene: TRBJ1-6
v_gene: TRBV6-5